Shown below are 20 T cell receptor beta chains from a single sample sequenced in a study of blood T cells in healthy people across ages. Together with a sample-barcoded 5' primer, a J-beta primer mix was included in a second PCR lasting about 6 to 11 cycles. TCRdb redid the calling of the 5' RACE reads with MiXCR, one entry per CDR3 protein. Among over 1.5 million distinct CDR3 sequences listed, roughly 49% were seen once. Sequencing used blood. The receptors here all came from a woman aged 40 to 49 in good health.

This clonotype has a handful of counts. The V and J genes are TRBV7-9 and TRBJ2-5, with TRBD2 identical over 9 bases. V was pared by 5 bases and J by 5 bases, with 9 bases of the junction left unmatched. Germline assignment: CDR1 SEHNR and CDR2 FQNEAQ (reference sequence). This CDR3 has 15 residues. The CDR3 loop is CASSRWTSVRETQYF. The CDR3 coding sequence is TGTGCCAGCAGCCGCTGGACTAGCGTCCGGGAGACCCAGTACTTC.

This sequence joins TRBV12-3 or TRBV12-4 and TRBJ1-5; TRBD1 aligns across 10 bases. Trimming took 4 bases from V and 0 from J; bases not matched to a gene: 12. The CDR3 is made up of 19 amino acids. CDR3 residues: CASSSGPGQGTYSNQPQHF. DNA of the CDR3: TGTGCCAGCAGTTCCGGACCGGGACAGGGGACTTATAGCAATCAGCCCCAGCATTTT.

V gene TRBV5-1 combines with J gene TRBJ2-5; weak D call: TRBD1 (5 bases). V was shortened by 1 base and J by 7 bases, with 20 bases between the two germline ends. The CDR3 sequence is 16 residues long. Germline CDR1 and CDR2: SGHRS and YFSETQ. The CDR3 loop reads CASSLSLSTVKGTQYF. Written as DNA, the CDR3 is TGCGCCAGCAGCTTGTCACTTTCGACAGTTAAAGGGACCCAGTACTTC.

This chain joins TRBV7-9 and TRBJ2-3; maybe TRBD2 (6 bases). Germline-derived CDR1 and CDR2 are SEHNR and FQNEAQ (reference sequence). The CDR3 has 14 amino acids. The CDR3 loop is CATTGGRSTDTQYF. The CDR3 coding sequence is TGTGCGACTACTGGGGGGAGGAGCACAGATACGCAGTATTTT. Combining the CDR3 with reference TRBV7-9 and TRBJ2-3 gives the whole variable domain DTGVSQNPRHKITKRGQNVTFRCDPISEHNRLYWYRQTLGQGPEFLTYFQNEAQLEKSRLLSDRFSAERPKGSFSTLEIQRTEQGDSAMYLCATTGGRSTDTQYFGPGTRLTVL.

This chain connects TRBV7-9 to TRBJ2-5; D is unresolved. CDR3 length: 16 residues. Germline CDR1 is SEHNR and CDR2 is FQNEAQ (reference sequence). Deletions cut 5 bases from V and 2 bases from J, with 18 bases between. As DNA, the CDR3 is TGTGCCAGCAGCCAAGACATCGTAGGCCGACAAGAGACCCAGTACTTC. As protein: CASSQDIVGRQETQYF.

The chain uses TRBV4-3 and TRBJ1-4, with D tentatively TRBD1 (5 bases). This CDR3 comprises 16 residues. Trimming pared 0 bases from V and 8 bases from J, leaving 16 bases between. From germline, CDR1 is LGHNA and CDR2 YSLEER. CDR3 DNA sequence: TGCGCCAGCAGCCAAGATCTGAGAGGGGCAAGAGAAAAACTGTTTTTT. Translation gives CASSQDLRGAREKLFF.

The chain is built from TRBV7-9 and TRBJ2-1, with D perhaps TRBD1 (7 bases). This CDR3 region has 16 residues. CDR1 is SEHNR, CDR2 FQNEAQ, per germline (reference sequence). The V and J ends lost 5 bases and 4 bases respectively, with 18 bases between them. CDR3 protein: CASSPSGGGGYNEQFF. The CDR3, as DNA: TGTGCCAGCAGCCCCTCCGGAGGGGGCGGGTACAATGAGCAGTTCTTC.

This clonotype was detected a few times. The genes are TRBV7-8 and TRBJ1-2; D unresolved. V lost 2 bases and J 0 bases, leaving 7 bases between the germline ends. This CDR3 is 14 amino acids long. In germline, CDR1 is SGHVS, CDR2 FQNEAQ. The CDR3 sequence: CASSLPNPNYGYTF. CDR3 nucleotide sequence: TGTGCCAGCAGCTTACCGAACCCTAACTATGGCTACACCTTC.

V usage is TRBV24-1 and J usage is TRBJ2-7; D gene ambiguous. V lost 4 bases, J lost 5 bases, and 8 bases lay in between. CDR3 length equals 12 residues. Germline V lookup: CDR1 KGHDR, CDR2 SFDVKD. The CDR3 bases are TGTGCCACCAGTGAAGAAAATCACGAGCAGTACTTC. Translated, it gives CATSEENHEQYF.

The chain recombines TRBV7-8 with TRBJ2-7; a weak D match, TRBD1 (6 bases). CDR3 size: 15 residues. CDR1 is SGHVS and CDR2 is FQNEAQ in the germline V gene. Trimming shortened V by 5 bases and J by 3 bases, and 17 bases separated the two germline ends. The CDR3 here is CASSLSTGTNYEQYF. For the CDR3, the DNA is TGTGCCAGCAGCCTCAGTACCGGGACAAACTACGAGCAGTACTTC.

The chain recombines TRBV7-9 with TRBJ2-4, with a possible D match to TRBD1 (5 bases). The CDR3 is 17 amino acids. Deletions cut 5 bases from V and 2 bases from J, with 19 bases between. Germline CDR1 and CDR2: SEHNR and FQNEAQ (reference sequence). The CDR3 coding sequence is TGTGCCAGCAGCGTATCTGTCGGATGGACACCCAAAAACATTCAGTACTTC. Protein sequence: CASSVSVGWTPKNIQYF.

This clonotype was recorded once. The chain joins TRBV20-1 to TRBJ2-1; 9 bases are shared with TRBD2. CDR1 DFQATT and CDR2 SNEGSKA come from the germline V gene (reference sequence). The CDR3 contains 14 residues. Unmatched junction bases numbered 6, after V lost 5 bases and J lost 4 bases. The CDR3 DNA follows: TGCAGTGCTTATAGCGGGGGACAGTACAATGAGCAGTTCTTC. Its translation: CSAYSGGQYNEQFF.

This clonotype appeared a few times. CDR3 DNA sequence: TGTGCCAGCAGCCCTATAGGACAGGGTGGCAACATTCAGTACTTC. Its translation is CASSPIGQGGNIQYF. The chain uses TRBV14 and TRBJ2-4; 8 positions match TRBD1. The CDR3 has 15 residues. V lost 4 bases, J lost 7 bases, and 9 bases stayed unmatched. CDR1 and CDR2 from the germline V gene are SGHDN and FVKESK. The entire variable domain, with the rest obtained from reference TRBV14 and TRBJ2-4, is as follows: EAGVTQFPSHSVIEKGQTVTLRCDPISGHDNLYWYRRVMGKEIKFLLHFVKESKQDESGMPNNRFLAERTGGTYSTLKVQPAELEDSGVYFCASSPIGQGGNIQYFGAGTRLSVL.

The table lists this clonotype with a few counts. This chain links TRBV29-1 with TRBJ1-5, with 7 positions matching TRBD1. The CDR3 loop spans 13 amino acids. After removal of 6 bases from V and 4 bases from J, the junction contained 6 bases not matched to a gene. CDR1 is SQVTM and CDR2 is ANQGSEA in the germline V gene. The CDR3 DNA reads TGCAGCGTACGGACAGGCTCGAATCAGCCCCAGCATTTT. Encoded protein: CSVRTGSNQPQHF.

This rearrangement joins TRBV7-3 to TRBJ2-1, with 9 positions matching TRBD1. Trimming took 5 bases from V and 1 from J; bases not matched to a gene: 9. Germline V CDR1 and CDR2: SGHTA, FQGTGA. The CDR3 consists of 17 residues. CDR3 DNA: TGTGCCAGCAGCCATTTCCGGGACAGGGTTTCCTACAATGAGCAGTTCTTC. This translates into CASSHFRDRVSYNEQFF.

V gene TRBV7-9 combines with J gene TRBJ1-2, with a tentative D call TRBD1 (5 bases). The V end lost 1 base, the J end lost 3 bases, and 9 bases lay between the germline ends. Germline lookup yields CDR1 SEHNR and CDR2 FQNEAQ (reference sequence). There are 14 residues in the CDR3. The CDR3 loop is CASSLDRRDYGYTF. For the CDR3, the DNA is TGTGCCAGCAGCTTAGACCGCAGGGACTATGGCTACACCTTC.

Concerning this clonotype: At one boundary the junction diverges from the germline segment, which might be a read error. This chain uses TRBV27 with TRBJ2-7; 11 bases match TRBD2. CDR1 is MNHEY, CDR2 SMNVEV, per germline (reference sequence). The CDR3 runs 16 residues. CDR3 bases: TGTGCCAGCAGTCCCACTAGCGGGGGTATCGACTACGGGCAGTACTTC. This encodes CASSPTSGGIDYGQYF.

The V call is TRBV6-5, the J call TRBJ2-7; possible D gene TRBD2, 5 bases. This CDR3 region has 16 residues. The V and J ends lost 5 bases and 1 base respectively, with 18 bases between them. Germline values: CDR1 MNHEY, CDR2 SVGAGI. CDR3 in amino acids: CASSRPGIEGSYEQYF. The DNA for the CDR3 is TGTGCCAGCAGTCGCCCCGGGATTGAGGGATCCTACGAGCAGTACTTC.

The rearrangement links TRBV5-1 to TRBJ2-3; 10 nucleotides line up with TRBD1. The trim removed 5 bases at V and 3 bases at J, leaving 6 bases unmatched. The CDR3 is 15 residues long. The germline V gene has CDR1 SGHRS and CDR2 YFSETQ. The CDR3 here is CASSAGTGETDTQYF. The CDR3 coding sequence is TGCGCCAGCAGTGCCGGGACAGGGGAAACAGATACGCAGTATTTT.

V usage is TRBV7-2 and J usage is TRBJ1-4, with 8 bases that match TRBD1. V dropped 5 bases and J dropped 7; count of bases not matched to a gene: 15. The CDR3 covers 17 residues. Looked up from germline, CDR1 is SGHTA and CDR2 is FQGNSA. CDR3 region: CASSGGGQGASSEKLFF. The CDR3, as DNA: TGTGCCAGCAGCGGGGGAGGGCAGGGGGCTTCGAGTGAAAAACTGTTTTTT.